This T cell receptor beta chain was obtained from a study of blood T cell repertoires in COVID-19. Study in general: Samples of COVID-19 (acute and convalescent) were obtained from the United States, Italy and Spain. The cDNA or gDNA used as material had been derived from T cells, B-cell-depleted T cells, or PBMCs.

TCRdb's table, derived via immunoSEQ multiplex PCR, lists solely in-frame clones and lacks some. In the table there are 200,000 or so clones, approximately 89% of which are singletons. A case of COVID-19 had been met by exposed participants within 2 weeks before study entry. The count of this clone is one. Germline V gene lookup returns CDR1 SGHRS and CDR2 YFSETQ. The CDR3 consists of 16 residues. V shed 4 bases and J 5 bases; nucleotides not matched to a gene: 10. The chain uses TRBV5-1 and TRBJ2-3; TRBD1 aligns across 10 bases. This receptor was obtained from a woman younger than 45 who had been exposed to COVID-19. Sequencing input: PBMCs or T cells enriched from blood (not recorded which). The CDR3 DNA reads TGCGCCAGCAGCGATCCGACAGGGGGCTTTGGAGATACGCAGTATTTT. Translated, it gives CASSDPTGGFGDTQYF.